This T cell receptor beta chain was recorded in a study of blood T cell repertoires in COVID-19. Study-wide context: Sample material is recorded as cDNA or gDNA derived from T cells, B-cell-depleted T cells, or PBMCs.

This CDR3 region has 14 residues. Libraries were prepared by immunoSEQ multiplex PCR; TCRdb keeps only in-frame clonotypes and omits some of them. The table lists roughly 350,000 clones, 88% of them singletons. This rearrangement joins TRBV21-1 to TRBJ1-2; the table calls TRBD1, which could not be checked here. TRBV21-1 is given as a pseudogene. Input material: peripheral blood. The source of this sequence is an older woman with COVID-19, enrolled during active disease. Here the CDR3 DNA reads TGTGCCAGCAGCGAGCCCACAGGGGACCATGGCTACACCTTC. This sequence encodes CASSEPTGDHGYTF.